This passage covers 5 T cell receptor beta chains from one sample sequenced in a study of blood T cell repertoires in COVID-19. Only in-frame clones appear in the TCRdb table, and some are missing; sequencing was by immunoSEQ multiplex PCR. The data contain some 42,000 clones, approximately 89% of them singletons. Sequenced sample: peripheral blood. These receptors all come from a human donor in a cohort sampled during active COVID-19.

The chain couples TRBV5-4 to TRBJ1-1; no reliable D call. Deletions cut 1 base from V and 4 bases from J, with 11 bases between. Germline assignment: CDR1 SGHNT and CDR2 YYREEE (reference sequence). This CDR3 region has 14 residues. CDR3 coding DNA: TGTGCCAGCAGCTTGAAACTTGCGAGCACTGAAGCTTTCTTT. This sequence encodes CASSLKLASTEAFF.

This chain connects TRBV7-8 to TRBJ2-1; 14 bases agree with TRBD2. The CDR3 is 20 residues long. Per germline, CDR1 SGHVS and CDR2 FQNEAQ. V shed 5 bases, J shed 1 base, and the junction held 13 bases outside the gene matches. The CDR3 reads CASSRAAGTSGSSSYNEQFF. The DNA for the CDR3 is TGTGCCAGCAGCAGAGCGGCCGGGACTAGCGGGAGTTCTTCCTACAATGAGCAGTTCTTC. Full variable domain (missing parts from reference TRBV7-8 and TRBJ2-1): GAGVSQSPRYKVAKRGQDVALRCDPISGHVSLFWYQQALGQGPEFLTYFQNEAQLDKSGLPSDRFFAERPEGSVSTLKIQRTQQEDSAVYLCASSRAAGTSGSSSYNEQFFGPGTRLTVL.

The V call is TRBV12-5, the J call TRBJ1-1; 10 nucleotides align to TRBD1. In germline, CDR1 is LGHNT, CDR2 FRNRAP. J was trimmed by 1 base and V by 1 base; bases with no gene match: 9. The CDR3 is made up of 18 amino acids. CDR3 amino acids: CASGLARTGTGENTEAFF. For the CDR3, the DNA is TGTGCTAGTGGTTTGGCACGTACCGGGACAGGGGAGAACACTGAAGCTTTCTTT. The whole variable domain, remainder taken from reference TRBV12-5 and TRBJ1-1, is DARVTQTPRHKVTEMGQEVTMRCQPILGHNTVFWYRQTMMQGLELLAYFRNRAPLDDSGMPKDRFSAEMPDATLATLKIQPSEPRDSAVYFCASGLARTGTGENTEAFFGQGTRLTVV.

The chain links TRBV7-2 to TRBJ2-3; a possible D gene is TRBD1 (5 bases). The V end lost 5 bases, the J end lost 5 bases, and 11 bases lay between the germline ends. The CDR3 length is 13 residues. Germline lookup yields CDR1 SGHTA and CDR2 FQGNSA. The CDR3 DNA sequence: TGTGCCAGCAGCCGGGCCAGGGAAGATACGCAGTATTTT. This codes for CASSRAREDTQYF.

The chain links TRBV6-2 or TRBV6-3 to TRBJ1-1; possible D gene TRBD1, 5 bases. V was shortened by 5 bases and J by 4 bases, with 11 bases between the two germline ends. The germline V gene has CDR1 MNHEY and CDR2 SVGEGT. The CDR3 has 13 amino acids. The CDR3 DNA is TGTGCCAGCAGTCGACAGCTTGGCACTGAAGCTTTCTTT. Residues: CASSRQLGTEAFF.